The 23 T cell receptor beta chains given below trace back to one sample, sequenced in a study of regulatory T cells in long-lasting Graves disease. Time point reported: newly diagnosed GD, antithyroid drugs for less than 3 months. The TCR library was made from RNA that had been extracted from PBMCs in TRIzol. Building the TCR beta libraries relied on iRepertoire HTBI primers, and CDR3 regions underwent Arm-PCR. MiXCR, applied by TCRdb to the multiplex PCR reads, yields one record per CDR3 protein. The data hold about 540,000 distinct CDR3 sequences, with approximately 12% observed a single time. These same data were also listed under a study on T cells in Graves' hyperthyroidism and ophthalmopathy.

The starting material was peripheral blood mononuclear cells (PBMCs), obtained at new diagnosis, from a patient treated with antithyroid drugs. All receptors derive from a man aged 25 to 40 with Graves disease.

Remarks on this clonotype: This may stem from a read error, because a much larger clone lies one nucleotide away. The chain couples TRBV5-6 to TRBJ2-3; 7 bases are shared with TRBD2. This CDR3 spans 17 amino acids. Germline values: CDR1 SGHDT, CDR2 YYEEEE. The trim removed 10 bases at V and 0 bases at J, leaving 17 bases unmatched. The CDR3 DNA reads TGTGCCGGTACCGACCGCTTTAGCGGGCCCAGCACAGATACGCAGTATTTT. Its translation: CAGTDRFSGPSTDTQYF.

The V gene is TRBV3-1, the J gene TRBJ1-1; D is undetermined. The CDR3 covers 15 residues. Germline CDR1 is LGHDT and CDR2 is YNNKEL (reference sequence). Between the trimmed V and J ends, which lost 0 bases and 11 bases, there was a span of 19 bases. The CDR3 spells CASSQDLGNLFGAFF. The CDR3 DNA is TGTGCCAGCAGCCAAGATCTGGGGAATCTCTTCGGGGCTTTCTTT.

This clonotype was seen ten or more times. The chain carries TRBV12-3 or TRBV12-4 and TRBJ2-6, with D unresolved. This CDR3 spans 15 amino acids. V gave up 6 bases and J gave up 2 bases, with 11 bases separating them. CDR3 nucleotides: TGTGCCAGCAGCTCCGACTGGACTGGGGCCAACGTCCTGACTTTC. It yields the protein CASSSDWTGANVLTF.

In this sample, this clonotype turned up many times. The chain uses TRBV12-3 or TRBV12-4 and TRBJ2-2, with 11 bases identical to TRBD1. The CDR3 spans 16 residues. Unmatched junction bases numbered 6, after V lost 5 bases and J lost 4 bases. The CDR3: CASSPWTGGPTGELFF. In DNA, the CDR3 is TGTGCCAGCAGTCCCTGGACAGGGGGCCCCACCGGGGAGCTGTTTTTT.

J is TRBJ2-3 and V is TRBV5-1; 12 bases are shared with TRBD2. V trimming: 5 bases; J trimming: 0 bases; junction bases outside the gene matches: 10. The CDR3 runs to 18 residues. Germline V gives CDR1 SGHRS, CDR2 YFSETQ. CDR3 bases: TGCGCCAGCAGTTCCCCGGGACTAGCGGGCTCTAGCACAGATACGCAGTATTTT. Translated, it gives CASSSPGLAGSSTDTQYF. Full variable domain (remainder filled in from reference TRBV5-1 and TRBJ2-3): KAGVTQTPRYLIKTRGQQVTLSCSPISGHRSVSWYQQTPGQGLQFLFEYFSETQRNKGNFPGRFSGRQFSNSRSEMNVSTLELGDSALYLCASSSPGLAGSSTDTQYFGPGTRLTVL.

This clonotype was recorded many times. The chain recombines TRBV12-3 or TRBV12-4 with TRBJ2-7; TRBD1 matches 7 bases. V trimming: 6 bases; J trimming: 3 bases; junction bases outside the gene matches: 5. The CDR3 is made up of 13 amino acids. The CDR3: CASRATGVYEQYF. The CDR3 DNA reads TGTGCCAGCAGGGCAACAGGGGTCTACGAGCAGTACTTC.

Many counts were recorded for this clonotype. The chain uses TRBV19 and TRBJ2-2, with 7 bases matching TRBD1. Germline trimming cut 6 bases from V and 4 bases from J; bases unmatched to any gene: 2. This CDR3 contains 13 residues. Germline assignment: CDR1 LNHDA and CDR2 SQIVND (reference sequence). Written as DNA, the CDR3 is TGTGCCAGTAGGGACAGGCGCACCGGGGAGCTGTTTTTT. Encoded protein: CASRDRRTGELFF.

This clonotype was seen a handful of times. This chain links TRBV20-1 with TRBJ2-1, with 11 bases that match TRBD2. CDR1 is DFQATT, CDR2 SNEGSKA, per germline (reference sequence). V was pared by 3 bases and J by 1 base, with 8 bases of the junction left unmatched. CDR3 size: 17 residues. CDR3 loop: CSASPLAGDLSYNEQFF. The DNA for the CDR3 is TGCAGTGCTAGCCCACTAGCGGGAGACCTATCCTACAATGAGCAGTTCTTC.

This clonotype has a handful of counts. The chain recombines TRBV19 with TRBJ2-2, with a possible D match to TRBD1 (5 bases). The CDR3 is 14 amino acids. Trimming left V 4 bases short and J 1 base short, with 7 bases between. The germline V gene has CDR1 LNHDA and CDR2 SQIVND (reference sequence). The CDR3 loop reads CASSTQGNTGELFF. CDR3 DNA sequence: TGTGCCAGTAGTACCCAGGGGAACACCGGGGAGCTGTTTTTT. Complete variable domain (other parts from reference TRBV19 and TRBJ2-2): DGGITQSPKYLFRKEGQNVTLSCEQNLNHDAMYWYRQDPGQGLRLIYYSQIVNDFQKGDIAEGYSVSREKKESFPLTVTSAQKNPTAFYLCASSTQGNTGELFFGEGSRLTVL.

This clonotype was counted ten times or more. The chain employs TRBV6-1 and TRBJ1-1; TRBD1 is a possible D gene (6 bases). Germline V gene sequence: CDR1 MNHNS, CDR2 SASEGT. V shed 6 bases and J shed 8 bases, with 19 bases lying between them. This CDR3 spans 14 amino acids. The CDR3 reads CASSYDRTGVEAFF. CDR3 sequence (DNA): TGTGCCAGCAGCTATGACAGGACGGGGGTGGAAGCTTTCTTT.

In this sample, this clonotype turned up a few times. The J gene is TRBJ2-1, the V gene TRBV10-3; TRBD2 aligns across 10 bases. There are 15 residues in the CDR3. Trimming removed 3 bases from V and 9 bases from J; junction bases left unmatched: 8. CDR1 ENHRY and CDR2 SYGVKD come from the germline V gene. CDR3 sequence reads: CAISDSLAGVIEQFF. The CDR3 DNA is TGTGCCATCAGTGATTCTCTAGCGGGAGTTATTGAGCAGTTCTTC.

This clonotype was counted at least ten times. The rearrangement links TRBV7-9 to TRBJ2-7; tentatively, D is TRBD2 (5 bases). Germline V gives CDR1 SEHNR, CDR2 FQNEAQ (reference sequence). Trimming shortened V by 3 bases and J by 4 bases, and 10 bases separated the two germline ends. The CDR3 consists of 13 residues. The CDR3 region has the DNA TGTGCCAGCAGCTTTGGGGAGAAGTACGAGCAGTACTTC. Its translation is CASSFGEKYEQYF.

This clonotype was counted at least ten times. The CDR3 loop is CSVGGRMNTEAFF. The CDR3 DNA reads TGCAGCGTGGGAGGGCGAATGAACACTGAAGCTTTCTTT. The chain uses TRBV29-1 and TRBJ1-1, with unresolved D. The CDR3 contains 13 residues. V was shortened by 6 bases and J by 0 bases, with 11 bases between the two germline ends. Germline CDR1 is SQVTM and CDR2 is ANQGSEA.

This clonotype was seen ten or more times. The CDR3 region has the DNA TGTGCCAGTAGTATTCCCACACAAATTCAAGAGACCCAGTACTTC. It specifies CASSIPTQIQETQYF. This chain joins TRBV19 and TRBJ2-5, with D hard to call. The CDR3 spans 15 residues. Trimming shortened V by 3 bases and J by 2 bases, and 13 bases separated the two germline ends. Per the germline V gene, CDR1 is LNHDA and CDR2 is SQIVND (reference sequence).

This clonotype has at least ten counts. The V and J genes are TRBV12-5 and TRBJ2-1, with D unclear. The V end was cut by 0 bases, the J end by 0 bases, with 9 bases between. This CDR3 is 16 amino acids long. The V gene's germline CDR1 is LGHNT and CDR2 FRNRAP. This chain's CDR3 is CASGLVRLSSYNEQFF. The CDR3 DNA is TGTGCTAGTGGTTTGGTACGGTTGAGCTCCTACAATGAGCAGTTCTTC.

This clonotype was recorded a few times. The chain employs TRBV19 and TRBJ2-7; maybe TRBD2 (5 bases). Between the trimmed V and J ends, which lost 5 bases and 5 bases, there was a span of 10 bases. The CDR3 has 12 amino acids. CDR1 and CDR2 from the germline V gene are LNHDA and SQIVND (reference sequence). CDR3 amino acids: CASSSLGNEQYF. DNA of the CDR3: TGTGCCAGTAGTTCCCTCGGGAACGAGCAGTACTTC. Supplemented by reference TRBV19 and TRBJ2-7, the full variable domain reads DGGITQSPKYLFRKEGQNVTLSCEQNLNHDAMYWYRQDPGQGLRLIYYSQIVNDFQKGDIAEGYSVSREKKESFPLTVTSAQKNPTAFYLCASSSLGNEQYFGPGTRLTVT.

This clonotype was observed at least ten times. This chain links TRBV7-2 with TRBJ1-2; the match to TRBD1 covers 10 bases. V lost 1 base, J lost 8 bases, and 7 bases stayed unmatched. This CDR3 has 15 amino acids. CDR1 and CDR2 (germline): SGHTA, FQGNSA. The CDR3 nucleotides read TGTGCCAGCAGCTTAGATCGGACAGGGGGATCCGGCTACACCTTC. Protein: CASSLDRTGGSGYTF.

This clonotype was seen at least ten times. The chain combines TRBV11-2 with TRBJ1-6, with 12 bases fitting TRBD1. V gave up 5 bases and J gave up 7 bases; unmatched junction bases: 9. CDR3 length: 17 residues. Germline V lookup: CDR1 SGHAT, CDR2 FQNNGV. The CDR3 sequence: CASSTTGTGGRNSPLHF. The CDR3 coding sequence is TGTGCCAGCAGCACGACCGGGACAGGGGGCCGAAATTCACCCCTCCACTTT.

In its sample, this clonotype was seen many times. This chain uses TRBV7-2 with TRBJ2-5; weak D call: TRBD2 (5 bases). The CDR3 contains 13 residues. The V gene lost 5 bases and the J gene lost 4 bases, with 11 bases spanning the gap. Germline assignment: CDR1 SGHTA and CDR2 FQGNSA. This chain's CDR3 is CASSTRGGETQYF. The CDR3 DNA follows: TGTGCCAGCAGCACCCGGGGTGGAGAGACCCAGTACTTC. Full variable domain (outside the CDR3, taken from reference TRBV7-2 and TRBJ2-5): GAGVSQSPSNKVTEKGKDVELRCDPISGHTALYWYRQSLGQGLEFLIYFQGNSAPDKSGLPSDRFSAERTGGSVSTLTIQRTQQEDSAVYLCASSTRGGETQYFGPGTRLLVL.

In this sample, this clonotype turned up many times. The rearrangement links TRBV20-1 to TRBJ2-7, with TRBD1 identical over 9 bases. CDR1 and CDR2 (germline): DFQATT, SNEGSKA (reference sequence). The CDR3 is 11 residues long. In DNA, the CDR3 is TGCAGCCCGGGACAGGGACTCGAGCAGTACTTC. Protein: CSPGQGLEQYF.

The chain couples TRBV15 to TRBJ1-4; D might be TRBD1 (6 bases). CDR3 length: 15 residues. The V end was cut by 4 bases, the J end by 8 bases, with 17 bases between. Germline V CDR1 and CDR2: LNHNV, YYDKDF (reference sequence). The CDR3 reads CATSTRTGSPEKLFF. The CDR3 DNA reads TGTGCCACCAGCACCAGAACAGGGTCTCCGGAAAAACTGTTTTTT.

This clonotype showed up many times. The chain uses TRBV6-5 and TRBJ2-1, with no clear D. CDR1 and CDR2 (germline): MNHEY, SVGAGI. Trimming stripped 0 bases from V and 12 bases from J, with 9 bases between. The CDR3 runs 12 residues. CDR3 residues: CASSYSNGRQFF. The CDR3 nucleotides read TGTGCCAGCAGTTACTCGAATGGTAGGCAGTTCTTC.

This clonotype was seen repeatedly, ten times or more. The rearrangement uses TRBV10-3 and TRBJ2-5; D may be TRBD1 (6 bases). Germline CDR1 is ENHRY and CDR2 is SYGVKD. The V end lost 4 bases, the J end lost 2 bases, and 20 bases lay between the germline ends. The CDR3 spans 17 residues. For the CDR3, the DNA is TGTGCCATCAGTGGCCAGGGAACAGGGCACCCGCAAGAGACCCAGTACTTC. It is translated as CAISGQGTGHPQETQYF.